Listed below are T cell receptor beta chains from one sample, sequenced in a study of T cell responses to AZD1222 COVID-19 vaccine. Generated by immunoSEQ multiplex PCR, the TCRdb table keeps only in-frame clones and is missing some. Of about 130,000 clones in the sample, about 85% were seen once. The specimen was peripheral blood, collected on day 0 of AZD1222 vaccination. These TCRs come from an adult in good health. Each CDR3 is given with its conserved first and last residue.

V gene	J gene	CDR3 protein
TRBV6-5	TRBJ2-1	CASSPRQGREQFF
TRBV6-6	TRBJ1-1	CASRELHATINTEAFF
TRBV27	TRBJ1-1	CASSLRGRGEAFF
TRBV5-6	TRBJ1-6	CASKLGQGVSPLHF
TRBV2	TRBJ1-1	CATGSELTEAFF
TRBV18	TRBJ1-2	CASSPPTGYGYTF
TRBV27	TRBJ2-2	CASTAHKNTGELFF
TRBV19	TRBJ2-7	CASSIGSRSAPYEQYF
TRBV27	TRBJ1-1	CASSRPGQTEAFF
TRBV9	TRBJ1-1	CASSGSGPEAFF
TRBV4-3	TRBJ2-7	CASSQDLAYEQYF
TRBV2	TRBJ1-4	CASSALDTGTNEKLFF
TRBV18	TRBJ1-2	CASSRDSSWGGYTF
TRBV7-2	TRBJ1-2	CASSPGVGDYGYTF
TRBV7-3	TRBJ1-6	CASSLSGTSHSPLHF
TRBV19	TRBJ1-2	CASSILGAANYGYTF
TRBV9	TRBJ1-3	CASSVDLGDSGNTIYF
TRBV7-8	TRBJ2-4	CASSPTGVGAKNIQYF
TRBV6-1	TRBJ2-2	CASSEGIGYTGELFF
TRBV18	TRBJ2-7	CASSPVGRGLDEQYF
TRBV19	TRBJ2-7	CASSRGGATYEQYF
TRBV13	TRBJ2-2	CASSFDEGPTGELFF
TRBV19	TRBJ2-7	CASSNQRPPYEQYF
TRBV11-2	TRBJ1-2	CASSPRGTANYGYTF
TRBV4-3	TRBJ1-6	CASSQGDSDNSPLHF
TRBV5-5	TRBJ1-3	CASSLAMAGTTVGNTIYF
TRBV4-1	TRBJ2-2	CASSFLPGQDTGELFF
TRBV11-2	TRBJ1-1	CASSSPWTGESEAFF
TRBV5-8	TRBJ1-4	CASSAPGQGSEKLFF
TRBV7-2	TRBJ1-5	CASSLALGQLDQPQHF
TRBV7-3	TRBJ2-1	CASSPRQSSVSNEQFF
TRBV24-1	TRBJ2-7	CATSTGTSYEQYF
TRBV6-5	TRBJ1-2	CASSYSFPGGYGYTF
TRBV7-9	TRBJ2-2	CASSPRFGENTGELFF
TRBV6-1	TRBJ1-5	CASSDSAGNQPQHF
TRBV11-2	TRBJ2-7	CASSFAFYEQYF
TRBV7-8	TRBJ1-5	CASSLAWQGSHQPQHF
TRBV3-1/TRBV3-2	TRBJ1-4	CASSQAQKLFF
TRBV19	TRBJ1-2	CASARDPRYGYTF
TRBV5-5	TRBJ2-1	CASSEDRGDEQFF
TRBV9	TRBJ2-7	CASSRRQGSYEQYF
TRBV9	TRBJ2-7	CASSSAGSGDYEQYF
TRBV28	TRBJ1-4	CASRPQGASSEKLFF
TRBV4-2	TRBJ2-7	CASSQDGHSSYEQYF
TRBV7-3	TRBJ2-7	CASSPTRSGEQYF
TRBV6-5	TRBJ2-7	CASSYSVSGYEQYF
TRBV7-9	TRBJ2-1	CASSRAGGDEQFF
TRBV18	TRBJ1-1	CASSPIQGALDTEAFF
TRBV6-2/TRBV6-3	TRBJ2-3	CASSTTTGTDTQYF
TRBV27	TRBJ1-6	CASSFLSPGQNNSPLHF
TRBV10-3	TRBJ2-2	CAISPDSIGELFF
TRBV5-1	TRBJ1-2	CASSSTVEDGYTF
TRBV28	TRBJ2-6	CASSLEAFSGANVLTF
TRBV6-5	TRBJ2-7	CASSYSGGGLTYEQYF
TRBV28	TRBJ1-5	CAVGRQNQPQHF
TRBV11-2	TRBJ2-7	CASSFGIEQYF
TRBV19	TRBJ1-2	CASSPNTYGYTF
TRBV19	TRBJ2-5	CAASPSGGGSETQYF